This T cell receptor (beta chain) comes out of a study of blood T cell repertoires in COVID-19. In the original processing: Nucleated cell number was recorded as an estimate derived from reference gene primer amplification. Profiled with immunoSEQ multiplex PCR; TCRdb holds only in-frame clones, not every one. From that table come the V and J calls and clone size; the DNA was used to work out D and trimming. The data show under 95,000 clones, about 85% seen once. Trimming stripped 3 bases from V and 0 bases from J, with 8 bases between. The CDR3 sequence is 14 residues long. CDR1 and CDR2 from the germline V gene are ENHRY and SYGVKD.

The sequence came from a woman aged 80 or older with COVID-19, enrolled during active disease. The V call is TRBV10-3, the J call TRBJ1-2; D is unclear. The material sequenced was peripheral blood. For the CDR3, the DNA is TGTGCCATCAGTGAACTGACACCTAACTATGGCTACACCTTC. Amino acid sequence: CAISELTPNYGYTF.